This record looks at one TCR beta chain sequence and its context. Its antigen is as yet unknown. The time point: persistent/refractory GD, antithyroid drugs over 5 years with positive TRAb. From PBMCs, RNA was extracted and then used to make the TCR library. Both iRepertoire HTBI primers and Arm-PCR of CDR3 regions were used to build the TCR beta libraries. TCRdb called the multiplex PCR reads again in MiXCR, with one record for every CDR3 protein. In the table there are approximately 470,000 distinct CDR3 sequences, around 20% of which are singletons. The data stem from a study of regulatory T cells in long-lasting Graves disease. At the level of the study: Over 5 years of antithyroid drugs with positive TSH receptor antibodies was taken to mean persistent Graves' disease.

The germline V gene has CDR1 MNHEY and CDR2 SMNVEV (reference sequence). The CDR3 is 15 residues long. V was shortened by 0 bases and J by 0 bases, with 9 bases between the two germline ends. Study-wide points: Patients whose Graves' disease persisted exhibited lower TCR diversity than those newly diagnosed. With under 3,500 shared public clonotypes, persistent patients exceeded new patients, who shared more than 900. Under persistent disease, TRBV28, TRBJ1-2 and TRBJ2-5 were used preferentially.

The sequence derives from a female donor with Graves disease. The rearrangement joins TRBV27 to TRBJ2-7; D is ambiguous. Sequenced material: peripheral blood mononuclear cells (PBMCs), taken when the disease was refractory, from a patient treated with antithyroid drugs. The CDR3 region is CASSLSAVPSYEQYF. CDR3 coding DNA: TGTGCCAGCAGTTTATCGGCGGTCCCCTCCTACGAGCAGTACTTC.